These T cell receptor beta chains were read from a single sample in a study of breast tumors, draining lymph nodes, adjacent tissues. One entry per CDR3 protein results from TCRdb running MiXCR on the multiplex PCR reads. The table shows 50,000 to 75,000 distinct CDR3 sequences, with around three fifths occurring only once. The sequenced material came from breast tumor tissue. The receptors originated from a female donor with breast cancer. Some clones in this sample may be carry-over from other donors' samples. The CDR3 runs from the conserved cysteine through the conserved F or W. The D gene is left open where the match is weak. Clone size is given for some rows only: seen once, a few or many times, or a class if the clone is expanded.

v_call	d_call	clone_size	j_call	cdr3_aa	cdr3_nt
TRBV28	.	many	TRBJ1-4	CAAGAGEKLFF	TGTGCCGCCGGGGCGGGTGAAAAACTGTTTTTT
TRBV6-2/TRBV6-3	.	.	TRBJ2-5	CASGLLGIAAQEAQYF	TGTGCCAGCGGTTTGTTAGGGATAGCAGCACAAGAGGCCCAGTACTTC
TRBV18	TRBD1	many	TRBJ2-2	CASSPLGQGTTGELFF	TGTGCCAGCTCACCACTTGGACAGGGGACCACCGGGGAGCTGTTTTTT
TRBV7-9	TRBD1	.	TRBJ2-3	CASSSTGTEIDTQYF	TGTGCCAGCAGTTCTACCGGGACAGAGATAGATACGCAGTATTTT
TRBV5-8	TRBD2	few	TRBJ2-5	CASSGLAGLQETQYF	TGTGCCAGCAGCGGACTAGCGGGGTTACAAGAGACCCAGTACTTC
TRBV2	TRBD2	once	TRBJ2-7	CASSMGGSSYEEYF	TGTGCCAGCAGTATGGGAGGGAGTTCCTACGAGGAGTACTTC
TRBV15	.	.	TRBJ2-5	CATSRGDRKETQYF	TGTGCCACCAGCAGAGGGGACCGGAAAGAGACCCAGTACTTC
TRBV25-1	.	.	TRBJ1-4	CASSPTLGTANEKLFF	TGTGCCAGCAGTCCGACCCTCGGGACGGCAAATGAAAAACTGTTTTTT
TRBV7-2	.	.	TRBJ1-2	CASSLATKGCTF	TGTGCCAGCAGCTTAGCGACAAAGGGCTGCACCTTC
TRBV6-5	TRBD1	many	TRBJ2-7	CASSYGQGAYEQYF	TGTGCCAGCAGTTACGGACAGGGGGCCTACGAGCAGTACTTC
TRBV7-8	TRBD1	.	TRBJ2-4	CASSYGDRLAKNIQYF	TGTGCCAGCAGTTACGGGGACAGGTTAGCCAAAAACATTCAGTACTTC
TRBV2	TRBD2	.	TRBJ2-2	CASISSGSITGELFF	TGTGCCAGTATTAGTAGCGGGAGTATAACCGGGGAGCTGTTTTTT
TRBV7-7	.	many	TRBJ2-1	CASSLKPAEGKQFF	TGTGCTAGCAGCTTAAAACCAGCGGAGGGGAAACAGTTCTTC
TRBV7-9	TRBD2	.	TRBJ2-3	CASSYQRGSTDTQYF	TGTGCCAGCAGCTACCAGCGGGGGAGCACAGATACGCAGTATTTT
TRBV5-1	.	many	TRBJ2-5	CASSLGGSGQETQYF	TGCGCCAGCAGCTTGGGGGGGAGCGGCCAAGAGACCCAGTACTTC
TRBV5-1	TRBD1	many	TRBJ1-3	CASSFGQGGNTIYF	TGCGCCAGCAGCTTTGGACAGGGTGGAAACACCATATATTTT
TRBV6-1	.	many	TRBJ2-6	CASTPDRSGANVLTF	TGTGCCAGCACCCCCGACAGATCTGGGGCCAACGTCCTGACTTTC
TRBV29-1	.	.	TRBJ1-6	CSVVYYLGEDEQFFGTASPLHF	.
TRBV12-2	.	many	TRBJ2-3	CASRSFAGGLLYF	TGTGCAAGTCGCTCCTTCGCAGGGGGACTACTGTATTTT
TRBV7-3	TRBD2	.	TRBJ2-3	CASSVSGRGADTQYF	TGTGCCAGCAGCGTTAGCGGGAGAGGAGCAGATACGCAGTATTTT
TRBV2	TRBD1	.	TRBJ1-2	CASTGDRGNYGYTF	TGCGCCAGCACAGGGGACAGGGGTAACTATGGCTACACCTTC
TRBV27	.	many	TRBJ1-6	CASSLSSGFGNSPLHF	TGTGCCAGCAGTTTATCGTCGGGGTTTGGTAATTCACCCCTCCACTTT
TRBV7-2	.	.	TRBJ1-1	CASSLVGAGTEAFF	TGTGCCAGCAGCTTAGTGGGGGCCGGCACTGAAGCTTTCTTT
TRBV5-1	.	.	TRBJ2-3	CASSLGAGSTDTQYF	TGCGCCAGCAGCTTGGGCGCCGGCAGCACAGATACGCAGTATTTT
TRBV11-2	.	many	TRBJ2-7	CASSLAGEWAYEQYF	TGTGCCAGCAGCTTAGCTGGGGAGTGGGCATACGAGCAGTACTTC
TRBV7-3	TRBD2	many	TRBJ2-1	CASSRLAGGDNEQFF	TGTGCCAGCAGCCGACTAGCGGGGGGGGACAATGAGCAGTTCTTC
TRBV3-1	.	many	TRBJ1-5	CASSQGLRAKNNQPQHF	TGTGCCAGCAGCCAAGGCCTCAGGGCGAAGAACAATCAGCCCCAGCATTTT